This is a list of T cell receptor beta chains from one sample in a study of control samples from healthy donors and cancer patients. Some clones are missing from TCRdb's copy, which holds only in-frame ones; the method was immunoSEQ multiplex PCR. The sample records approximately 150,000 clones, 89% being singletons. Sequenced material: blood. The receptors come from a man aged 25 to 40 in good health. Each CDR3 is given with its conserved first and last residue. Each record gives: V gene, clone size, J gene, D gene, CDR3 protein, CDR3 DNA. The D gene is left open where the match is weak. For some rows the clone size is stated as once, few or many, or as a class when expanded; others skip it.

V: TRBV11-1; size: NA; J: TRBJ2-7; D: NA; CDR3: CASQGRSYEQYF; DNA: TGTGCCAGTCAGGGCAGATCCTACGAGCAGTACTTC
V: TRBV7-2; size: NA; J: TRBJ1-2; D: TRBD1; CDR3: CASNSDRGVGFGYTF; DNA: TGTGCCAGCAACTCAGACAGGGGAGTAGGTTTTGGCTACACCTTC
V: TRBV9; size: NA; J: TRBJ1-1; D: NA; CDR3: CASSHKQGRWTEAFF; DNA: TGTGCCAGCAGCCATAAGCAGGGTAGGTGGACTGAAGCTTTCTTT
V: TRBV7-6; size: few; J: TRBJ1-1; D: NA; CDR3: CASSLRDGANTEAFF; DNA: TGTGCCAGCAGCTTACGTGACGGTGCGAACACTGAAGCTTTCTTT
V: TRBV7-3; size: NA; J: TRBJ2-3; D: NA; CDR3: CASSLLGAGDTQYF; DNA: TGTGCCAGCAGCTTACTAGGGGCTGGAGATACGCAGTATTTT
V: TRBV18; size: NA; J: TRBJ1-6; D: NA; CDR3: CASSPGQGFPLHF; DNA: TGTGCCAGCTCACCAGGTCAGGGTTTTCCCCTCCACTTT
V: TRBV29-1; size: NA; J: TRBJ2-7; D: TRBD1; CDR3: CSVHGTGTGGDEQYF; DNA: TGCAGCGTGCACGGAACCGGGACAGGGGGCGACGAGCAGTACTTC
V: TRBV9; size: NA; J: TRBJ2-5; D: NA; CDR3: CASSRFGVETQYF; DNA: TGTGCCAGCAGCCGGTTCGGGGTAGAGACCCAGTACTTC
V: TRBV5-6; size: NA; J: TRBJ1-2; D: TRBD1; CDR3: CASSLPGGTVDGYTF; DNA: TGTGCCAGCAGCCTACCAGGGGGTACCGTCGATGGCTACACCTTC
V: TRBV27; size: NA; J: TRBJ1-5; D: NA; CDR3: CASSLSFRVGNQPQHF; DNA: TGTGCCAGCAGTTTATCGTTCAGGGTCGGCAATCAGCCCCAGCATTTT
V: TRBV11-2; size: NA; J: TRBJ2-3; D: NA; CDR3: CASSPMSGASTDTQYF; DNA: TGTGCCAGCAGTCCCATGAGTGGGGCTAGCACAGATACGCAGTATTTT
V: TRBV21-1; size: NA; J: TRBJ2-3; D: NA; CDR3: CASSLTSGGAVSTDTQYF; DNA: TGTGCCAGCAGCCTAACTAGCGGGGGGGCCGTGAGCACAGATACGCAGTATTTT
V: TRBV28; size: NA; J: TRBJ1-3; D: NA; CDR3: CASSLPGRAGNTIYF; DNA: TGTGCCAGCAGTTTGCCCGGCAGGGCTGGAAACACCATATATTTT
V: TRBV12-3/TRBV12-4; size: NA; J: TRBJ2-1; D: NA; CDR3: CASSLSRVEQFF; DNA: TGTGCCAGCAGTTTAAGTCGGGTAGAGCAGTTCTTC
V: TRBV6-2/TRBV6-3; size: NA; J: TRBJ1-1; D: NA; CDR3: CASSYSGVGVVTEAFF; DNA: TGTGCCAGCAGTTACAGCGGGGTCGGGGTCGTCACTGAAGCTTTCTTT
V: TRBV4-2; size: NA; J: TRBJ1-5; D: NA; CDR3: CASSQDGTGTSSNQPQHF; DNA: TGTGCCAGCAGCCAAGATGGGACCGGGACAAGTAGCAATCAGCCCCAGCATTTT
V: TRBV7-9; size: NA; J: TRBJ2-5; D: TRBD1; CDR3: CASSRSGTGRQETQYF; DNA: TGTGCCAGCAGCCGGTCCGGGACAGGGCGACAAGAGACCCAGTACTTC
V: TRBV24-1; size: NA; J: TRBJ2-1; D: TRBD2; CDR3: CATSDRGLAGEQFF; DNA: TGTGCCACCAGTGACCGCGGACTAGCGGGCGAGCAGTTCTTC
V: TRBV6-5; size: NA; J: TRBJ1-6; D: NA; CDR3: CASRPGQSPLHF; DNA: TGTGCCAGCAGACCCGGACAGTCACCCCTCCACTTT
V: TRBV24-1; size: NA; J: TRBJ2-5; D: TRBD1; CDR3: CATSDPGGSGETQYF; DNA: TGTGCCACCAGTGACCCAGGGGGCTCGGGGGAGACCCAGTACTTC
V: TRBV11-3; size: NA; J: TRBJ1-1; D: TRBD1; CDR3: CASSLGQDRTMNTEAFF; DNA: TGTGCCAGCAGCTTAGGTCAGGACAGGACCATGAACACTGAAGCTTTCTTT
V: TRBV11-3; size: NA; J: TRBJ2-7; D: TRBD1; CDR3: CASSRGQVAYEQYF; DNA: TGTGCCAGCAGCCGAGGACAGGTAGCCTACGAGCAGTACTTC